This T cell receptor beta chain was retrieved from a study of T cell repertoires in cytomegalovirus infection. Whole-study context: Public TCR beta signatures indicated both CMV infection and matching HLA type. General observations from the study: Summed frequency of shared TCR beta families picked out CMV carriers who also had the relevant HLA. The ex vivo response was dominated by HLA-C-restricted CMV-specific TCR beta clonotypes.

As for this clonotype: Its target is unknown.

The CDR3 sequence is 13 residues long. Deletions cut 1 base from V and 2 bases from J, with 5 bases between. Germline lookup yields CDR1 LGHDT and CDR2 YNNKEL (reference sequence). TCRdb re-analysed the reads in MiXCR, keeping a single row per CDR3 protein. The sample carries almost 500,000 distinct CDR3 sequences, approximately 10% recorded once. This TCR came from a human donor in good health (CMV status not recorded). Some clones in this sample may be carry-over from other donors' samples. The rearrangement joins TRBV3-1 to TRBJ1-2; D not certain. The material sequenced was PBMCs. The CDR3 sequence: CASSQGKNYGYTF. The CDR3 DNA reads TGTGCCAGCAGCCAAGGCAAGAACTATGGCTACACCTTC.